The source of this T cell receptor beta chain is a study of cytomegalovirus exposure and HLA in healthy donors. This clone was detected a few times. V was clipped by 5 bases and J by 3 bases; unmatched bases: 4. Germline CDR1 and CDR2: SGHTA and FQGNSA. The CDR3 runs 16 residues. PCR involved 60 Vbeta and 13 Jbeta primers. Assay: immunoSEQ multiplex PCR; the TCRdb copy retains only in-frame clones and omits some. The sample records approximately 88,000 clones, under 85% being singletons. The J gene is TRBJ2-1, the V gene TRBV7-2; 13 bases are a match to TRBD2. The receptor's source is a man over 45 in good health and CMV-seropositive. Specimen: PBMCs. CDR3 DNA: TGTGCCAGCAGCCGGGGGACTAGCGGGAACTACAATGAGCAGTTCTTC. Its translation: CASSRGTSGNYNEQFF.